This TCR beta chain was captured in a study of early T cells in non-severe SARS-CoV-2 infection. This clonotype was seen only a few times. The antigen is not known. TCRdb re-analysed the 5' RACE reads in MiXCR, keeping a single row per CDR3 protein. The sample lists over 30,000 distinct CDR3 sequences; 5.5% to 7.5% were seen once. Germline lookup yields CDR1 PRHDT and CDR2 FYEKMQ (reference sequence). CDR3 length equals 14 residues. Trimming removed 2 bases from V and 8 bases from J, with 15 bases in between. Whole-study findings and limits: Comparison of clonotypes with VDJdb favored anti-spike CD8 responses while missing private and CD4 specificities.

V gene TRBV13 combines with J gene TRBJ1-2; no definite D call. Sequenced material: whole blood. The clonotype comes from an adult who was a healthcare worker with PCR-confirmed SARS-CoV-2 infection or an uninfected control (not recorded which). CDR3 in DNA: TGTGCCAGCAGCTTAAATCGTGGGCCGGGAGGCTACACCTTC. This sequence encodes CASSLNRGPGGYTF.